Following are 23 T cell receptor beta chains from one sample sequenced in a study of blood T cells in healthy people across ages. Primed by a sample-barcoded 5' primer and a J-beta primer mix, a second PCR proceeded for roughly 6 to 12 cycles. One entry per CDR3 protein results from TCRdb running MiXCR on the 5' RACE reads. The sample has fewer than 1.5 million distinct CDR3 sequences, 35% to 45% seen once. Material for sequencing was blood. These receptors originate from a woman aged 18 to 35 in good health.

The chain couples TRBV7-2 to TRBJ2-7; 7 bases are shared with TRBD2. Trimming removed 3 bases from V and 1 base from J; junction bases left unmatched: 12. The CDR3 totals 17 residues. CDR1 is SGHTA and CDR2 is FQGNSA in the germline V gene. The CDR3 reads CASSFLGASGISYEQYF. CDR3 coding DNA: TGTGCCAGCAGCTTTCTAGGGGCAAGCGGGATATCCTACGAGCAGTACTTC.

The genes are TRBV18 and TRBJ2-1, with a weak D call TRBD1 (5 bases). V lost 8 bases and J lost 6, with 23 bases in between. The CDR3 contains 16 residues. Germline CDR1 reads KGHSH; CDR2 reads LQKENI. This CDR3 reads CASTYLMGQKGNEQFF. CDR3 in DNA: TGTGCCAGCACTTACCTTATGGGGCAGAAGGGCAATGAGCAGTTCTTC.

The chain is built from TRBV30 and TRBJ2-7; D is possibly TRBD1 (5 bases). The V gene's germline CDR1 is GTSNPN and CDR2 SVGIG (reference sequence). The germline V and J ends were trimmed by 3 bases and 0 bases, with 6 bases remaining between them. The CDR3 covers 12 residues. CDR3 region: CAWSDSSYEQYF. CDR3 bases: TGTGCCTGGAGCGACAGCTCCTACGAGCAGTACTTC.

The chain couples TRBV4-2 to TRBJ2-2; TRBD2 matches 11 bases. This CDR3 comprises 15 residues. Germline CDR1 reads LGHNA; CDR2 reads YNFKEQ. V was pared by 1 base and J by 8 bases, with 3 bases of the junction left unmatched. CDR3: CASSQALAGAGELFF. CDR3 DNA: TGTGCCAGCAGCCAAGCACTAGCGGGAGCAGGGGAGCTGTTTTTT.

V and J are TRBV14 and TRBJ2-2; TRBD2 matches at 10 bases. Germline trimming cut 0 bases from V and 7 bases from J; bases unmatched to any gene: 8. The CDR3 is 17 amino acids. CDR1 is SGHDN, CDR2 FVKESK, per germline. The CDR3 DNA reads TGTGCCAGCAGCCAAGATAGGCTAGCGGGAGCCTACGGGGAGCTGTTTTTT. Translating it yields CASSQDRLAGAYGELFF.

This clonotype occurred a few times. The CDR3 loop is CASSSPPEQETQYF. The CDR3, as DNA: TGTGCCAGCAGTTCCCCACCAGAGCAAGAGACCCAGTACTTC. The chain carries TRBV12-3 or TRBV12-4 and TRBJ2-5; the D is unclear. The CDR3 length is 14 residues. Trimming pared 4 bases from V and 2 bases from J, leaving 11 bases between.

V is TRBV4-1 and J is TRBJ2-2, with D unresolved. The germline V gene encodes CDR1 MGHRA and CDR2 YSYEKL. Trimming took 0 bases from V and 4 from J, leaving 18 bases between them. The CDR3 loop spans 18 amino acids. For the CDR3, the DNA is TGCGCCAGCAGCCAAGATCCTCACCGAGCGCGTGGCACCGGGGAGCTGTTTTTT. Translation gives CASSQDPHRARGTGELFF.

This sequence joins TRBV6-1 and TRBJ1-2; unclear D gene. CDR1 and CDR2 (germline): MNHNS, SASEGT. This CDR3 is built from 12 residues. V lost 3 bases and J 8 bases, leaving 10 bases between the germline ends. CDR3 region: CASSDGPLGYTF. The CDR3 nucleotides read TGTGCCAGCAGTGACGGGCCCCTCGGCTACACCTTC.

This clonotype appeared a few times. The chain uses TRBV20-1 and TRBJ1-6; D might be TRBD1 (5 bases). The germline gives CDR1 DFQATT, CDR2 SNEGSKA (reference sequence). The CDR3 covers 12 residues. Trimming left V 3 bases short and J 8 bases short, with 8 bases between. The CDR3 region has the DNA TGCAGTGCTAGCGGGGGGGATTCACCCCTCCACTTT. This encodes CSASGGDSPLHF.

The chain carries TRBV11-1 and TRBJ2-2, with D tentatively TRBD1 (5 bases). Trimming took 2 bases from V and 6 from J, leaving 16 bases between them. Germline CDR1 is SGHAT and CDR2 is FQDESV (reference sequence). The CDR3 spans 16 residues. The CDR3 sequence: CASSLRMAEGAGELFF. The CDR3 nucleotides are TGTGCCAGCAGCTTAAGAATGGCTGAAGGGGCCGGGGAGCTGTTTTTT. The variable domain in full, with the rest retrieved from reference TRBV11-1 and TRBJ2-2, is EAEVAQSPRYKITEKSQAVAFWCDPISGHATLYWYRQILGQGPELLVQFQDESVVDDSQLPKDRFSAERLKGVDSTLKIQPAELGDSAMYLCASSLRMAEGAGELFFGEGSRLTVL.

The chain couples TRBV7-8 to TRBJ2-7, with D perhaps matching TRBD2 (5 bases). The CDR3 is made up of 12 amino acids. Germline CDR1 SGHVS, CDR2 FQNEAQ. Trimming cost V 1 base and J 12 bases, with 13 bases left between them. CDR3 region: CASSLGGSVPYF. The CDR3 DNA reads as TGTGCCAGCAGCTTAGGGGGTAGCGTCCCGTACTTC.

The rearrangement uses TRBV15 and TRBJ2-7; D gene unclear. There are 17 residues in the CDR3. Between the trimmed V and J ends, which lost 0 bases and 0 bases, there was a span of 15 bases. Per the germline V gene, CDR1 is LNHNV and CDR2 is YYDKDF (reference sequence). The CDR3 is CATSREVSHMSSYEQYF. The CDR3 DNA follows: TGTGCCACCAGCAGAGAAGTTTCCCATATGAGCTCCTACGAGCAGTACTTC.

The chain employs TRBV10-3 and TRBJ2-5, with D hard to call. V was clipped by 11 bases and J by 2 bases, with 15 bases between them. The CDR3 covers 13 residues. Per germline, CDR1 ENHRY and CDR2 SYGVKD. In nucleotides, the CDR3 is TGTGCCGTCTTCGTGGCAGCACAAGAGACCCAGTACTTC. It yields the protein CAVFVAAQETQYF.

The chain has TRBV10-3 and TRBJ1-1; D remains ambiguous. This CDR3 is built from 16 residues. Per germline, CDR1 ENHRY and CDR2 SYGVKD. Trimming shortened V by 0 bases and J by 1 base, and 12 bases separated the two germline ends. This chain's CDR3 is CAISESIPIGNTEAFF. In DNA, the CDR3 is TGTGCCATCAGTGAGTCGATCCCCATTGGGAACACTGAAGCTTTCTTT.

CDR3 loop: CASSQVDYSDTQYF. Here the CDR3 DNA reads TGTGCCAGCAGCCAAGTCGACTACTCAGATACGCAGTATTTT. The rearrangement uses TRBV4-2 and TRBJ2-3; D perhaps matches TRBD2 (5 bases). Germline assignment: CDR1 LGHNA and CDR2 YNFKEQ. V dropped 1 base and J dropped 4 bases, with 9 bases sitting between them. The CDR3 is made up of 14 amino acids.

The chain employs TRBV20-1 and TRBJ2-5; tentative D call: TRBD1 (6 bases). The CDR3 covers 12 residues. The V and J ends lost 6 bases and 11 bases respectively, with 19 bases between them. Germline V CDR1 and CDR2: DFQATT, SNEGSKA (reference sequence). The CDR3 sequence is CSAGQGSNEQYF. Written as DNA, the CDR3 is TGCAGTGCCGGGCAGGGGAGCAATGAGCAGTACTTC.

V usage is TRBV27 and J usage is TRBJ2-4; D gene uncertain. V was clipped by 6 bases and J by 0 bases, with 6 bases between them. This CDR3 region has 13 residues. The germline CDR1 and CDR2 sequences are MNHEY and SMNVEV (reference sequence). CDR3: CASRAPAKNIQYF. CDR3 bases: TGTGCCAGCAGGGCCCCAGCCAAAAACATTCAGTACTTC.

The rearrangement links TRBV28 to TRBJ1-1; the D is unclear. CDR1 is MDHEN, CDR2 SYDVKM, per germline. This CDR3 comprises 14 residues. V was trimmed by 5 bases and J by 5 bases, leaving 15 bases between them. CDR3 DNA: TGTGCCAGCAGTCTACACGGAGGGTGGACTGAAGCTTTCTTT. Translated: CASSLHGGWTEAFF.

This clonotype occurred a few times. The chain is built from TRBV6-1 and TRBJ2-7; possibly TRBD2 for D (6 bases). CDR3 length equals 13 residues. Germline CDR1 is MNHNS and CDR2 is SASEGT. The germline V and J ends were trimmed by 6 bases and 1 base, with 10 bases remaining between them. CDR3 sequence (DNA): TGTGCCAGCAGGATCGGGAGTTCCTACGAGCAGTACTTC. Protein sequence: CASRIGSSYEQYF.

This clonotype has only a few counts. J is TRBJ2-3 and V is TRBV7-3, with D possibly matching TRBD1 (6 bases). Germline V gene lookup returns CDR1 SGHTA and CDR2 FQGTGA. The CDR3 has 16 residues. The V and J ends lost 0 bases and 0 bases respectively, with 10 bases between them. CDR3 sequence (DNA): TGTGCCAGCAGCTTAACGGGGGCGACTAGCACAGATACGCAGTATTTT. It specifies CASSLTGATSTDTQYF.

The chain has TRBV28 and TRBJ2-5; 15 bases line up with TRBD2. The J call may be mistaken, given a closer DNA end match to TRBJ2-7. This CDR3 has 17 residues. Germline V gene data show CDR1 as MDHEN and CDR2 as SYDVKM. In DNA, the CDR3 is TGTGCCAGCAGTTCCGGGACTAGCGGGGGGCGGGCCGACGAGCAGTACTTC. It encodes CASSSGTSGGRADEQYF.

The chain uses TRBV6-5 and TRBJ2-7; D is undetermined. The germline V and J ends were trimmed by 8 bases and 2 bases, with 16 bases remaining between them. This CDR3 contains 14 residues. In germline, CDR1 is MNHEY, CDR2 SVGAGI. CDR3 residues: CASSSRRSPYEQYF. As DNA, the CDR3 is TGTGCCAGCTCTTCCAGACGGAGCCCCTACGAGCAGTACTTC.

This clonotype was observed a few times. This chain uses TRBV5-6 with TRBJ2-1; TRBD1 or TRBD2 may be the D gene (5 bases each). The CDR3 loop spans 15 amino acids. Germline CDR1 is SGHDT and CDR2 is YYEEEE. The germline V and J ends were trimmed by 4 bases and 2 bases, with 13 bases remaining between them. CDR3 sequence: CASSPGARAYNEQFF. CDR3 coding DNA: TGTGCCAGCAGCCCCGGGGCGAGGGCCTACAATGAGCAGTTCTTC.